The 13 T cell receptor beta chains reported below all come from one sample, sequenced in a study of CXCR3-negative and CXCR3-positive naive CD8 T cells. UMI-labeled 5' RACE TRB cDNA libraries were prepared from the cells. TCRdb reprocessed the 5' RACE reads; each CDR3 protein has one entry and no DNA is given. Its listing shows tens of thousands of distinct CDR3 sequences. No cognate antigen is known for these TCRs. General study findings and limits: Comparison of naive cells showed more hydrophobic TRB CDR3s in CXCR3-positive than in CXCR3-negative naive cells.

The sequencing input was naive CXCR3+ CD8+ T cells from blood. Documented subset: CD45RO-CCR7+CD27+CD95- naive CD8+ T cells expressing CXCR3 (TNR3+). The receptors here all came from a human donor in good health. Some clones in this sample may be carry-over from other donors' samples.

This chain joins TRBV12-3 or TRBV12-4 and TRBJ1-3. The CDR3 sequence is 15 residues long. This CDR3 reads CASSSPDGPADTIYF.

This chain connects TRBV5-6 to TRBJ2-1; TCRdb's D call, TRBD2, is unchecked because there is no DNA. Germline loops: CDR1 SGHDT, CDR2 YYEEEE. The CDR3 sequence is 13 residues long. The CDR3: CTSSLSGTNEQFF. Full variable domain (outside the CDR3, taken from reference TRBV5-6 and TRBJ2-1): DAGVTQSPTHLIKTRGQQVTLRCSPKSGHDTVSWYQQALGQGPQFIFQYYEEEERQRGNFPDRFSGHQFPNYSSELNVNALLLGDSALYLCTSSLSGTNEQFFGPGTRLTVL.

The genes are TRBV30 and TRBJ1-1; there is no DNA to check the TCRdb D call of TRBD1. In germline, CDR1 is GTSNPN, CDR2 SVGIG (reference sequence). This CDR3 region has 18 residues. This chain's CDR3 is CAWSPPQGQGARDTEAFF.

The CDR3 here is CSGGQSTDTQYF. The gene calls are TRBV20-1 and TRBJ2-3; there is no DNA to check the TCRdb D call of TRBD1. The CDR3 is made up of 12 amino acids. Germline V gene sequence: CDR1 DFQATT, CDR2 SNEGSKA (reference sequence).

This chain links TRBV20-1 with TRBJ2-7; as DNA is missing, the TRBD2 call by TCRdb cannot be tested. The CDR3 runs 12 residues. The germline gives CDR1 DFQATT, CDR2 SNEGSKA (reference sequence). The chain's CDR3 is CRAGTSGYEQYF.

V gene TRBV7-7 combines with J gene TRBJ2-5; TCRdb picks TRBD1, but there is no DNA to check that call. Germline V CDR1 and CDR2: SSHAT, FNYEAQ (reference sequence). The CDR3 runs to 15 residues. The CDR3 here is CASSEQGSYQETQYF.

The gene calls are TRBV29-1 and TRBJ2-2; TCRdb gives TRBD1 as the D gene, but with no DNA this cannot be confirmed. The CDR3 has 18 residues. Per the germline V gene, CDR1 is SQVTM and CDR2 is ANQGSEA. CDR3 residues: CSVEDWDRGSSNTGELFF.

The chain has TRBV20-1 and TRBJ1-2; TCRdb's D gene call, TRBD1, goes unchecked for lack of DNA. Germline values: CDR1 DFQATT, CDR2 SNEGSKA (reference sequence). CDR3 length: 14 residues. This chain's CDR3 is CSAPPGPQAYGYTF.

The chain joins TRBV30 to TRBJ1-1; TCRdb picks TRBD1, but there is no DNA to check that call. Looked up from germline, CDR1 is GTSNPN and CDR2 is SVGIG (reference sequence). The CDR3 is made up of 15 amino acids. CDR3 region: CAWSDRQYRDTEAFF.

This sequence joins TRBV28 and TRBJ1-2. This CDR3 has 11 residues. The germline gives CDR1 MDHEN, CDR2 SYDVKM. The CDR3 is CASSYPRGYTF.

This rearrangement joins TRBV3-1 to TRBJ2-1; TCRdb's assignment of TRBD2 cannot be checked, as there is no DNA. Per the germline V gene, CDR1 is LGHDT and CDR2 is YNNKEL (reference sequence). This CDR3 spans 16 amino acids. CDR3: CASSLIAGGPNNEQFF.

This chain connects TRBV12-3 or TRBV12-4 to TRBJ1-2; TCRdb outputs TRBD1, but without DNA this stays unchecked. The CDR3 is made up of 15 amino acids. The CDR3 sequence: CASSPMDSPNYGYTF.

The chain combines TRBV7-9 with TRBJ2-1; TCRdb's D call, TRBD2, is unchecked because there is no DNA. From germline, CDR1 is SEHNR and CDR2 FQNEAQ (reference sequence). This CDR3 comprises 15 residues. The CDR3 loop reads CASSLKAGGKNEQFF.